This T cell receptor (beta chain) stems from a study of metastatic and nonmetastatic thyroid tumors. The wider study: The authors compared repertoires across blood and tumor or nodule tissue from malignant and benign thyroid patients.

Trimming stripped 1 base from V and 1 base from J, with 16 bases between. Germline loops: CDR1 MGHRA, CDR2 YSYEKL. The CDR3 covers 18 residues. In the authors' workflow: In papillary thyroid cancer, a distant-metastasis classifier was built using CDR3 differences across clinicopathological groups. TCRdb re-analyzed the PCR reads through MiXCR. The V and J calls, along with clone size, are taken from TCRdb and not from the paper's own processing. The sample records fewer than 35,000 clones, roughly 30% being singletons. This clone was seen at least ten times. The antigen is undetermined. No patient received treatment before thyroid surgery. Overall study findings and caveats: When malignant thyroid tumors were compared with benign nodules, TCR beta diversity was reportedly significantly higher in the malignant tumors. This held in both blood and tumor samples.

Sequenced: blood. This TCR was recovered from a female donor with papillary thyroid cancer or a benign thyroid nodule (not recorded which). Some clones in this sample may be carry-over from other donors' samples. The chain uses TRBV4-1 and TRBJ1-4, with D possibly being TRBD1 (5 bases). The DNA of the CDR3 is TGCGCCAGCAGCCAAGTCTCAGGGACTGCGGGAACTAATGAAAAACTGTTTTTT. Amino acid sequence: CASSQVSGTAGTNEKLFF.